Following are 21 T cell receptor beta chains from one sample sequenced in a study of shared clonotypes between healthy human individuals. Naivety among CD8 cells was defined by CD45RO negativity and positive CCR7 selection, thereby excluding terminally differentiated effector memory CD45RA+ cells. Some clones are missing from TCRdb's copy, which holds only in-frame ones; the method was immunoSEQ multiplex PCR. The sample includes roughly 2.1 million clones, about 93% of them seen just once. The sequenced sample consisted of naive CD8+ T cells from PBMCs. The receptors derive from a man aged 18 to 35 in good health. Some clones in this sample may be carry-over from other donors' samples.

DNA for the CDR3: TGTGCCAGCTCACCACCTCGCCTGGTCCAAGAGACCCAGTACTTC. Its protein is CASSPPRLVQETQYF. The chain employs TRBV18 and TRBJ2-5; D not resolved. The V end was cut by 0 bases, the J end by 1 base, with 9 bases between. The germline gives CDR1 KGHSH, CDR2 LQKENI. There are 15 residues in the CDR3.

J is TRBJ1-1 and V is TRBV9, with 7 bases lining up with TRBD1. This CDR3 spans 16 amino acids. Per germline, CDR1 SGDLS and CDR2 YYNGEE. The V segment lost 2 bases and the J segment 2 bases; nucleotides outside the gene matches: 9. The chain's CDR3 is CASSVLQGRTNTEAFF. CDR3 in DNA: TGTGCCAGCAGCGTCTTACAGGGGAGGACAAACACTGAAGCTTTCTTT.

The V gene is TRBV10-2, the J gene TRBJ2-3; either TRBD1 or TRBD2 may supply D (5 bases each). This CDR3 contains 15 residues. Germline loops: CDR1 WSHSY, CDR2 SAAADI. V was pared by 0 bases and J by 1 base, with 8 bases between. The CDR3, as DNA: TGCGCCAGCAGTGAGTCGGGGGACCGCACAGATACGCAGTATTTT. Amino acid sequence: CASSESGDRTDTQYF.

V is TRBV2 and J is TRBJ1-1, with TRBD1 matching over 9 bases. CDR3 length: 12 residues. CDR1 SNHLY and CDR2 FYNNEI come from the germline V gene. V lost 9 bases to trimming and J lost 4 bases; unmatched junction nucleotides: 3. The CDR3 DNA is TGTGCCAGATCGACAGGGGGCACTGAAGCTTTCTTT. The encoded protein is CARSTGGTEAFF.

This chain joins TRBV28 and TRBJ2-1; 10 nucleotides match TRBD1. The CDR3 runs 20 residues. The germline gives CDR1 MDHEN, CDR2 SYDVKM. The junction had 19 bases not matched to a gene; V was cut back by 8 bases and J by 0 bases. The DNA of the CDR3 is TGTGCCAGCCGCTCAGACGGGACAGGGGTAGTTAGGATCTCCTACAATGAGCAGTTCTTC. It yields the protein CASRSDGTGVVRISYNEQFF.

The chain joins TRBV19 to TRBJ2-7; tentatively, D is TRBD1 or TRBD2 (5 bases each). V was shortened by 1 base and J by 7 bases, with 14 bases between the two germline ends. Germline-derived CDR1 and CDR2 are LNHDA and SQIVND (reference sequence). CDR3 length equals 14 residues. The CDR3 nucleotides read TGTGCCAGTAGTATAGGTGAGGGGCTAGGGGAGCAGTACTTC. This encodes CASSIGEGLGEQYF.

In its sample, this clone was seen once. V usage is TRBV4-1 and J usage is TRBJ2-5; 11 bases match TRBD2. This CDR3 region has 16 residues. V gave up 1 base and J gave up 2 bases; unmatched junction bases: 3. Looked up from germline, CDR1 is MGHRA and CDR2 is YSYEKL. CDR3 residues: CASSQALAGGQETQYF. The DNA for the CDR3 is TGCGCCAGCAGCCAAGCCCTAGCGGGAGGTCAAGAGACCCAGTACTTC.

The V gene is TRBV5-4, the J gene TRBJ1-4, with no clear D. CDR3 length: 15 amino acids. V lost 4 bases to trimming and J lost 0 bases, with 10 bases between them. Germline V gene data show CDR1 as SGHNT and CDR2 as YYREEE (reference sequence). CDR3 sequence (DNA): TGTGCCAGCAGCATAGACATTTCAACTAATGAAAAACTGTTTTTT. It yields the protein CASSIDISTNEKLFF.

With respect to this clone: This may be a read error: a much more frequent sequence differs by one nucleotide. This sample includes further DNA sequences coding for the same CDR3. CDR3 region: CASSLTNTGELFF. The CDR3, as DNA: TGTGCCAGCAGTTTAACGAACACCGGGGAGCTGTTTTTT. The chain joins TRBV28 to TRBJ2-2; D is unresolved. Trimming removed 2 bases from V and 0 bases from J, with 1 base in between. This CDR3 is 13 amino acids long. CDR1 is MDHEN and CDR2 is SYDVKM in the germline V gene. Full variable domain (rest looked up from reference TRBV28 and TRBJ2-2): DVKVTQSSRYLVKRTGEKVFLECVQDMDHENMFWYRQDPGLGLRLIYFSYDVKMKEKGDIPEGYSVSREKKERFSLILESASTNQTSMYLCASSLTNTGELFFGEGSRLTVL.

This clone was recorded once. V and J are TRBV25-1 and TRBJ1-2; D gene ambiguous. The germline gives CDR1 MGHDK, CDR2 SYGVNS. V dropped 2 bases and J dropped 3 bases, with 13 bases sitting between them. The CDR3 is 15 residues long. CDR3 DNA: TGTGCCAGCAGTGAAGGTACAGAACGAGACTATGGCTACACCTTC. Translating it yields CASSEGTERDYGYTF.

The rearrangement uses TRBV21-1 and TRBJ1-2. TRBV21-1 is an annotated pseudogene. CDR3 length: 12 amino acids. CDR3 nucleotide sequence: TGTGCCAGCAGCAAAGGAGAAGAGGTCCTTGCCTTC. Protein product: CASSKGEEVLAF.

The rearrangement joins TRBV10-3 to TRBJ2-1; D uncertain. The CDR3 runs to 13 residues. CDR1 ENHRY and CDR2 SYGVKD come from the germline V gene. V shed 0 bases and J shed 9 bases, with 9 bases lying between them. CDR3 residues: CAISESNSPEQFF. The CDR3 nucleotides are TGTGCCATCAGTGAGTCAAACAGCCCTGAGCAGTTCTTC.

This chain uses TRBV6-6 with TRBJ2-2; the D call may be TRBD1 or TRBD2 (5 bases each). The CDR3 consists of 16 residues. The V gene's germline CDR1 is MNHNY and CDR2 SVGAGI (reference sequence). V was trimmed by 2 bases and J by 4 bases, leaving 14 bases between them. The CDR3 spells CASSYRTLGGTGELFF. In DNA form, the CDR3 reads TGTGCCAGCAGTTACAGGACACTTGGGGGCACCGGGGAGCTGTTTTTT.

The rearrangement links TRBV7-9 to TRBJ2-7; either TRBD1 or TRBD2 may supply D (5 bases each). V lost 5 bases to trimming and J lost 3 bases, with 11 bases between them. The CDR3 length is 13 residues. In germline, CDR1 is SEHNR, CDR2 FQNEAQ (reference sequence). The DNA for the CDR3 is TGTGCCAGCAGCCGGGGCACCAACTACGAGCAGTACTTC. Amino acids: CASSRGTNYEQYF.

This rearrangement joins TRBV28 to TRBJ2-1; 8 nucleotides line up with TRBD2. The germline gives CDR1 MDHEN, CDR2 SYDVKM. The CDR3 length is 15 residues. Trimming removed 4 bases from V and 9 bases from J; junction bases left unmatched: 11. The CDR3 is CASSSPTGRGGEQFF. In DNA, the CDR3 is TGTGCCAGCAGTTCCCCAACCGGGAGGGGCGGTGAGCAGTTCTTC.

About this clone itself: This sample also contains other DNA sequences that code for the same CDR3. The rearrangement joins TRBV7-9 to TRBJ2-1; D is unresolved. The CDR3 loop spans 12 amino acids. V lost 1 base and J lost 8, with 6 bases in between. Germline V gene lookup returns CDR1 SEHNR and CDR2 FQNEAQ (reference sequence). The CDR3 nucleotides are TGTGCCAGCAGCTTAGGCGTCGATGAGCAGTTCTTC. This encodes CASSLGVDEQFF.

CDR3 nucleotides: TGTGCCAGCAGTAGAACGGGAGCCTACAATGAGCAGTTCTTC. Translating gives CASSRTGAYNEQFF. The chain recombines TRBV28 with TRBJ2-1, with D perhaps matching TRBD2 (6 bases). Germline loops: CDR1 MDHEN, CDR2 SYDVKM. V lost 5 bases to trimming and J lost 2 bases, with 10 bases between them. There are 14 residues in the CDR3.

V is TRBV4-3 and J is TRBJ2-2, with TRBD2 identical over 14 bases. Germline V gene sequence: CDR1 LGHNA, CDR2 YSLEER. This CDR3 has 19 amino acids. Trimming took 4 bases from V and 5 from J; bases not matched to a gene: 12. The CDR3 protein is CASSPMGLAGVPTTGELFF. The DNA of the CDR3 is TGCGCCAGCAGCCCGATGGGACTAGCGGGAGTCCCTACTACCGGGGAGCTGTTTTTT.

The genes are TRBV5-1 and TRBJ2-1; the match to TRBD2 covers 10 bases. Trimming cost V 2 bases and J 8 bases; bases outside gene matches: 4. This CDR3 comprises 14 residues. Germline loops: CDR1 SGHRS, CDR2 YFSETQ. In DNA, the CDR3 is TGCGCCAGCAGCTTAGAGCGGGAGGGAGATGAGCAGTTCTTC. Amino acids: CASSLEREGDEQFF.

The chain is built from TRBV7-6 and TRBJ2-2, with 11 bases that match TRBD2. The CDR3 spans 17 residues. Unmatched junction bases numbered 7, after V lost 2 bases and J lost 5 bases. Germline V CDR1 and CDR2: SGHVS, FNYEAQ. CDR3 protein: CASSLYLLAGETGELFF. The CDR3 coding sequence is TGTGCCAGCAGCTTATACTTACTAGCGGGAGAAACCGGGGAGCTGTTTTTT. Based on the CDR3 plus reference TRBV7-6 and TRBJ2-2, the full variable domain is GAGVSQSPRYKVTKRGQDVALRCDPISGHVSLYWYRQALGQGPEFLTYFNYEAQQDKSGLPNDRFSAERPEGSISTLTIQRTEQRDSAMYRCASSLYLLAGETGELFFGEGSRLTVL.

This clone was seen only once. The chain joins TRBV9 to TRBJ2-7; 8 nucleotides align to TRBD1. Germline CDR1 and CDR2: SGDLS and YYNGEE. V gave up 4 bases and J gave up 5 bases; unmatched junction bases: 11. CDR3 length: 15 amino acids. The CDR3 region is CASSSSGGLSDEQYF. The CDR3 DNA sequence: TGTGCCAGCAGCTCTTCAGGGGGCTTGTCCGACGAGCAGTACTTC.